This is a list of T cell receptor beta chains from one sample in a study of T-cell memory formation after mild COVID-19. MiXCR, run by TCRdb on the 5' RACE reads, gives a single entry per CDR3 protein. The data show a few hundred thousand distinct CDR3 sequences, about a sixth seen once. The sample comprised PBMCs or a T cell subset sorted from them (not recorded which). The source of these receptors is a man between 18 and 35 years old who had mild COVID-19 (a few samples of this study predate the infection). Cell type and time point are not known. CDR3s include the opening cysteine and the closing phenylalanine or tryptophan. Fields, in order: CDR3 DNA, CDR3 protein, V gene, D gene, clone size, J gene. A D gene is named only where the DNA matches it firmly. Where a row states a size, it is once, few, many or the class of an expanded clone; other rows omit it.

TGTGCCAGCAGCCCGACAGGAGGGTTTTCTGGAAACACCATATATTTT,CASSPTGGFSGNTIYF,TRBV5-5,.,once,TRBJ1-3
TGTGCCAGCAGACACACTATACGAGGGGAGACCCAGTACTTC,CASRHTIRGETQYF,TRBV12-3/TRBV12-4,.,many,TRBJ2-5
TGTGCCAGCAGCGAGGACAGGGGGTTCATCAACACTGAAGCTTTCTTT,CASSEDRGFINTEAFF,TRBV7-9,TRBD1,few,TRBJ1-1
TGCGCCAGCGGTGGACAGGGGAACTATGGCTACACCTTC,CASGGQGNYGYTF,TRBV5-1,TRBD1,few,TRBJ1-2
TGTGCCAGCTCCCAGGGGGTCAATGAGCAGTTCTTC,CASSQGVNEQFF,TRBV6-5,TRBD1,many,TRBJ2-1
TGCAGCGTTGCGGGAAACAGTGGAAACACCATATATTTT,CSVAGNSGNTIYF,TRBV29-1,.,few,TRBJ1-3
TGCGCCAGCAGCCAAGGGGGTGGATACAATGAGCAGTTCTTC,CASSQGGGYNEQFF,TRBV4-1,.,few,TRBJ2-1
TGCGCCAGCAGCATGCTTGAGACCCAGTACTTC,CASSMLETQYF,TRBV5-1,.,few,TRBJ2-5
TGTGCCACCCAGCGGGAGGCTTACAATGAGCAGTTCTTC,CATQREAYNEQFF,TRBV2,TRBD2,.,TRBJ2-1
TGTGCCAGCAGTGAAACTAGCGGGCTCTACAATGAGCAGTTCTTC,CASSETSGLYNEQFF,TRBV2,TRBD2,few,TRBJ2-1
TGTGCCAGCAGCCAAGACAGCGGGATAGGGAACATTCAGTACTTC,CASSQDSGIGNIQYF,TRBV3-1,TRBD2,few,TRBJ2-4
TGCGCCAGCAGCCAGCACCCCCGGGGTAACTCACCCCTCCACTTT,CASSQHPRGNSPLHF,TRBV4-3,.,.,TRBJ1-6
TGCGCCAGCAGCCAAGATCGGGCGGGGGGGAACACCGGGGAGCTGTTTTTT,CASSQDRAGGNTGELFF,TRBV4-1,TRBD2,few,TRBJ2-2
TGCGCCAGCAGCCAGGCCGAAACACTACCCCAAGAGACCCAGTACTTC,CASSQAETLPQETQYF,TRBV4-1,.,few,TRBJ2-5
TGTGCCAGCAGTTTAGGACGGAGAGAGACCCAGTACTTC,CASSLGRRETQYF,TRBV12-3/TRBV12-4,.,few,TRBJ2-5
TGTGCCACCAGTGATTCTCGAGGATCGAATGAGCAGTTCTTC,CATSDSRGSNEQFF,TRBV24-1,.,.,TRBJ2-1
TGTGCCAGCAGCCAAGAGGAAGGACAGGGCAACGGCTACACCTTC,CASSQEEGQGNGYTF,TRBV4-2,TRBD1,.,TRBJ1-2
TGTGCCAGTAGTACCCGTGGGGAGACCCAGTACTTC,CASSTRGETQYF,TRBV19,.,.,TRBJ2-5
TGTGCCAGCAGCTCCCGGGCCTTAGAGACCCAGTACTTC,CASSSRALETQYF,TRBV7-9,.,few,TRBJ2-5
TGTGCCAGCAGTCCCTGGACAGACCGCTATGGCTACACCTTC,CASSPWTDRYGYTF,TRBV6-2/TRBV6-3,.,.,TRBJ1-2
TGCGCCAGCGCCCTGGCAGGGGGGAATGGCTACACCTTC,CASALAGGNGYTF,TRBV5-1,TRBD1,.,TRBJ1-2
TGCGCCAGCGCTAGCGGGGGGGGAGGTGGGGACCAGTTCTTC,CASASGGGGGDQFF,TRBV4-1,TRBD2,.,TRBJ2-1
TGTGCTAGTGGTTTTGGGAACACCGGGGAGCTGTTTTTT,CASGFGNTGELFF,TRBV12-5,.,.,TRBJ2-2
TGTGCCAGCAGCTTTACCGGGTCAAGTGAAAAACTGTTTTTT,CASSFTGSSEKLFF,TRBV7-9,.,.,TRBJ1-4
TGCAGTGCTAGAGGGGGCAGGCATAACTATGGCTACACCTTC,CSARGGRHNYGYTF,TRBV20-1,.,many,TRBJ1-2
TGTGCCACCAGCAGAGATTTGGGGACAGGGGCCTTAGAGCAGTACTTC,CATSRDLGTGALEQYF,TRBV15,TRBD1,.,TRBJ2-7
TGCAGTGCTAGACCAGACTACTATGGCTACACCTTC,CSARPDYYGYTF,TRBV20-1,.,.,TRBJ1-2
TGCAGTGCTAAGCGGGAAAAACTGTTTTTT,CSAKREKLFF,TRBV20-1,.,.,TRBJ1-4
TGTGCCAGCAGTTTAGGAGGCCTCAATGAGCAGTTCTTC,CASSLGGLNEQFF,TRBV12-3/TRBV12-4,.,.,TRBJ2-1
TGTGCCACCAGTGCCCTGGGGGGGGGATATACGCAGTATTTT,CATSALGGGYTQYF,TRBV24-1,TRBD2,.,TRBJ2-3
TGTGCCAGCTCACGGGGCATCGTCACCGGGGAGCTGTTTTTT,CASSRGIVTGELFF,TRBV12-3/TRBV12-4,.,few,TRBJ2-2
TGTGCCAGCAGCTTAGTGGGAGTTGCGACAGGGGCACAAGAGACCCAGTACTTC,CASSLVGVATGAQETQYF,TRBV7-2,TRBD1,many,TRBJ2-5
TGTGCCAGCAGTGAACAGGTGAACACTGAAGCTTTCTTT,CASSEQVNTEAFF,TRBV6-4,.,.,TRBJ1-1
TGTGCCAGCAGCTTAGCTGGGGTCCAAGAGACCCAGTACTTC,CASSLAGVQETQYF,TRBV7-2,.,many,TRBJ2-5
TGCGCCAGCAGCCAAGAGGTAGCGATGAACACCGGGGAGCTGTTTTTT,CASSQEVAMNTGELFF,TRBV4-3,.,few,TRBJ2-2
TGTGCCAGCAGTCAAATATTGGGCTCTGGAAACACCATATATTTT,CASSQILGSGNTIYF,TRBV12-3/TRBV12-4,.,.,TRBJ1-3
TGCGCCAGCAGCTTGAAAGGACCCGCGCCAGATACGCAGTATTTT,CASSLKGPAPDTQYF,TRBV5-1,.,many,TRBJ2-3
TGTGCCAGCAGGGGACAGGGAGGTGGTCAGCCCCAGCATTTT,CASRGQGGGQPQHF,TRBV6-5,TRBD1,.,TRBJ1-5
TGCGCCAGCAGCTCGATCGGGGGGATCACAGATACGCAGTATTTT,CASSSIGGITDTQYF,TRBV5-1,TRBD2,.,TRBJ2-3
TGCGCCAGCAGCCAGAGTCAGGGTAGAAATCAGCCCCAGCATTTT,CASSQSQGRNQPQHF,TRBV4-1,.,.,TRBJ1-5
TGTGCCAGCAGCAGCGGGGGGGCCGGTGAGACCCAGTACTTC,CASSSGGAGETQYF,TRBV7-2,TRBD2,few,TRBJ2-5
TGTGCCAGCAGTTACTACCGGGAGGACCCTCGCGGGCAGTACTTC,CASSYYREDPRGQYF,TRBV6-2/TRBV6-3,TRBD2,.,TRBJ2-7
TGCGCCAGCAGCCAAGATTGGGACAGGAAAAAGGACATTCAGTACTTC,CASSQDWDRKKDIQYF,TRBV4-3,TRBD1,.,TRBJ2-4